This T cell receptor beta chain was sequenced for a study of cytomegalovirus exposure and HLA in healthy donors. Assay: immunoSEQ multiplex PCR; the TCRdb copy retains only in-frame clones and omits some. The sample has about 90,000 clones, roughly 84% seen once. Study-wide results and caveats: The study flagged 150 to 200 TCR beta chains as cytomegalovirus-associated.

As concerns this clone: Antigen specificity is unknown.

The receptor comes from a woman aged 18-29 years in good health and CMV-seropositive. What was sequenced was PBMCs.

The CDR3 region is CASSGSSYNEQFF. The CDR3 nucleotides read TGTGCCAGTAGCGGGAGCTCCTACAATGAGCAGTTCTTC. V usage is TRBV19 and J usage is TRBJ2-1; a weak D match, TRBD2 (6 bases). Trimming removed 6 bases at V and 0 bases at J, with 6 bases between. This CDR3 comprises 13 residues. The germline V gene encodes CDR1 LNHDA and CDR2 SQIVND (reference sequence).